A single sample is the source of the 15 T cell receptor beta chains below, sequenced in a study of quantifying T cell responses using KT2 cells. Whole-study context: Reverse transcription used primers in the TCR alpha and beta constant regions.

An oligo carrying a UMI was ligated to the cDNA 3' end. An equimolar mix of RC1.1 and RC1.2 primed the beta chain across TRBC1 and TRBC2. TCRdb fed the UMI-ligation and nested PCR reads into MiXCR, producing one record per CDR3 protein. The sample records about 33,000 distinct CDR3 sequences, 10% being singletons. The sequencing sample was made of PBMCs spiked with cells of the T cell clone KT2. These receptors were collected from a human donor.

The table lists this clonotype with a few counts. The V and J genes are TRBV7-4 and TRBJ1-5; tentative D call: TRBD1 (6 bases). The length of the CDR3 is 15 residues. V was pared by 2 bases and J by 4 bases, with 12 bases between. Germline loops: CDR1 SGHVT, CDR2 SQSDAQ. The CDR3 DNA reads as TGTGCCAGCAGCTTACCGGGACACCTTAATCAGCCCCAGCATTTT. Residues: CASSLPGHLNQPQHF.

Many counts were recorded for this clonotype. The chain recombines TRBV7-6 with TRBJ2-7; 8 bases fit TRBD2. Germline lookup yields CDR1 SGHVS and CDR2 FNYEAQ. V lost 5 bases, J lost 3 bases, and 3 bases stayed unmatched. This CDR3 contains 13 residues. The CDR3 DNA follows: TGTGCCAGCAGCCCGGCGGGGGGCTACGAGCAGTACTTC. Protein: CASSPAGGYEQYF.

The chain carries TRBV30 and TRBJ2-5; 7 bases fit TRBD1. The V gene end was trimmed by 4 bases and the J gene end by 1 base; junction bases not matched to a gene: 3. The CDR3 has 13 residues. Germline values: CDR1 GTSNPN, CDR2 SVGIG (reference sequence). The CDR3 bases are TGTGCCTGGACGACAGGGAGCCAAGAGACCCAGTACTTC. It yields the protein CAWTTGSQETQYF. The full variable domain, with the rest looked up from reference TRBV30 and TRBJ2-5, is SQTIHQWPATLVQPVGSPLSLECTVEGTSNPNLYWYRQAAGRGLQLLFYSVGIGQISSEVPQNLSASRPQDRQFILSSKKLLLSDSGFYLCAWTTGSQETQYFGPGTRLLVL.

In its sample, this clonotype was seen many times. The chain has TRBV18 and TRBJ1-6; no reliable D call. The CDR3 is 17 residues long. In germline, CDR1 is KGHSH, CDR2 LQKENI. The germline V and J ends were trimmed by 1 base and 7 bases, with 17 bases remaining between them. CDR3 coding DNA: TGTGCCAGCTCACCACTGGGCGTCAAAACCCCAAATTCACCCCTCCACTTT. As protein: CASSPLGVKTPNSPLHF.

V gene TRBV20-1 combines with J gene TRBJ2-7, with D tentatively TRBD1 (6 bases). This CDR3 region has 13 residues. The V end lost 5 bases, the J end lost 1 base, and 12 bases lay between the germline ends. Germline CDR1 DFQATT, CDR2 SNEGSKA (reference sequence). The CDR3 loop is CSAWIGQSYEQYF. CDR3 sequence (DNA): TGCAGTGCTTGGATCGGACAGTCCTACGAGCAGTACTTC.

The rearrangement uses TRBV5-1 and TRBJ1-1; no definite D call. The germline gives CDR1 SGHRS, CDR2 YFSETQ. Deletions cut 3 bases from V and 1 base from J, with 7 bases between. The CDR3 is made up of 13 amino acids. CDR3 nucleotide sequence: TGCGCCAGCAGCTGGGCACAGAACACTGAAGCTTTCTTT. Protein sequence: CASSWAQNTEAFF.

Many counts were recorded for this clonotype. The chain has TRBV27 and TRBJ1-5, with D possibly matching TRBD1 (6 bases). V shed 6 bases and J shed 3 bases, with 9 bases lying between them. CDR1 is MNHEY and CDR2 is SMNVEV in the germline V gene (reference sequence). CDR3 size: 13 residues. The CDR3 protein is CASRWTANQPQHF. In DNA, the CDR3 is TGTGCCAGCAGGTGGACAGCCAATCAGCCCCAGCATTTT.

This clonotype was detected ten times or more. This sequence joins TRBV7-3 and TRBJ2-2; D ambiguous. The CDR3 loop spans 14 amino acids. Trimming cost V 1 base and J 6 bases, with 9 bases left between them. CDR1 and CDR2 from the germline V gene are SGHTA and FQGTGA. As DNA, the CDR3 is TGTGCCAGCAGCTTAATCTCAGGCGCCGGGGAGCTGTTTTTT. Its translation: CASSLISGAGELFF.

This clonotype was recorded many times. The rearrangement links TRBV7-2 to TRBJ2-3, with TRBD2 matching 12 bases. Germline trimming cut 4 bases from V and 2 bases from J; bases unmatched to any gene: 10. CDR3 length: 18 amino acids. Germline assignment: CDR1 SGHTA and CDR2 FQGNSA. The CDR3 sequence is CASSSSGTSGRPTDTQYF. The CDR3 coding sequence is TGTGCCAGCAGCTCCAGCGGAACTAGCGGGAGGCCCACAGATACGCAGTATTTT.

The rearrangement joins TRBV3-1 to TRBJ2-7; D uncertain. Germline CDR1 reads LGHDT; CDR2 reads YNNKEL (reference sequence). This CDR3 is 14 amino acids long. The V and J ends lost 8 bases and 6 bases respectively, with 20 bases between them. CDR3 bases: TGTGCCAGCCGGCAATTGGGGTTCGGGTCCGAGCAGTACTTC. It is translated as CASRQLGFGSEQYF.

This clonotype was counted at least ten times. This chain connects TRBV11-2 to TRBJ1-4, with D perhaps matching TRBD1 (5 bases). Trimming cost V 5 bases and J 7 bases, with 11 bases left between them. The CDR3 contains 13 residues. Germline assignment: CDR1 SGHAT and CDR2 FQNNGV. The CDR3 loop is CASSRDRSEKLFF. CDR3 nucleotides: TGTGCCAGCAGCCGGGACCGCAGTGAAAAACTGTTTTTT.

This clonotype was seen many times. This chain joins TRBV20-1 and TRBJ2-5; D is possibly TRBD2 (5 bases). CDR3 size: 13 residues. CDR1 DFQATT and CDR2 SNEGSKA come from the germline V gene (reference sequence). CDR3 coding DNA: TGCAGCTGGCCGGCTCCGGGGAAAGAGACCCAGTACTTC. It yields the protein CSWPAPGKETQYF.

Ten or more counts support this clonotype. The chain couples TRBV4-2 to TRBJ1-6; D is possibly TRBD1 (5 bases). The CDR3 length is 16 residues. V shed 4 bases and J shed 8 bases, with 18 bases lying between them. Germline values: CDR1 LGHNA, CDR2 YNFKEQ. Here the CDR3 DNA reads TGTGCCAGCAGCCTCTCGGAGGGGAATTTCGATTCACCCCTCCACTTT. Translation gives CASSLSEGNFDSPLHF.

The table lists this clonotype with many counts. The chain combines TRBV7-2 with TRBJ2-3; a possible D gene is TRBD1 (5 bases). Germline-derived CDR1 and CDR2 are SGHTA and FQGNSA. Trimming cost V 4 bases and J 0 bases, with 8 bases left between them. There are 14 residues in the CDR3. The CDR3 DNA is TGTGCCAGCAGCTACGCAGGGAGCACAGATACGCAGTATTTT. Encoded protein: CASSYAGSTDTQYF.

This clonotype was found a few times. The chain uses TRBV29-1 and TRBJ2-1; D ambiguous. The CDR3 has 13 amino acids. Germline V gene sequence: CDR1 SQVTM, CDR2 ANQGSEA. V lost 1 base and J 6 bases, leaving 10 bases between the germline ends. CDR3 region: CSVEVEKSNEQFF. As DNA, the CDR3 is TGCAGCGTTGAAGTTGAAAAGAGCAATGAGCAGTTCTTC.